Below, one T cell receptor beta chain is given with its context. Its antigen is undetermined. The sample belongs to a study of beta chain features in type 1 diabetes. Study findings and constraints: Whether TCRB rearrangement is influenced by HLA type was left unresolved in this analysis. There was a moderate but significant shortening of TCRB CDR3s in all four CD4+ subsets of Type 1 diabetes patients. The study found that naive, central memory and Treg TCRB repertoires appeared more similar in patients than in healthy donors.

CD45RO/CCR7/CD25/CD127/CD95/CD27 sorting isolated CD4+ naive, central memory, regulatory and stem cell-like memory cells. All of the isolated RNA was reverse transcribed, so expressed TCRB transcripts were sequenced. Repertoires were generated with immunoSEQ multiplex PCR, while TCRdb's copy carries only in-frame clones and drops some. The sample holds around 250,000 clones, 14% seen once. Sequences were obtained from naive CD4+ T cells from blood. The TCR originated in a man aged 30 to 45 with type 1 diabetes.

CDR3 residues: CSAVQGYEQYF. The CDR3 DNA reads TGCAGTGCTGTACAGGGGTACGAGCAGTACTTC. The rearrangement uses TRBV20-1 and TRBJ2-7; the match to TRBD1 covers 7 bases. Germline CDR1 DFQATT, CDR2 SNEGSKA (reference sequence). Losses at the gene ends were 5 bases for V and 4 bases for J; bases not matched to a gene: 2. This CDR3 is built from 11 residues.